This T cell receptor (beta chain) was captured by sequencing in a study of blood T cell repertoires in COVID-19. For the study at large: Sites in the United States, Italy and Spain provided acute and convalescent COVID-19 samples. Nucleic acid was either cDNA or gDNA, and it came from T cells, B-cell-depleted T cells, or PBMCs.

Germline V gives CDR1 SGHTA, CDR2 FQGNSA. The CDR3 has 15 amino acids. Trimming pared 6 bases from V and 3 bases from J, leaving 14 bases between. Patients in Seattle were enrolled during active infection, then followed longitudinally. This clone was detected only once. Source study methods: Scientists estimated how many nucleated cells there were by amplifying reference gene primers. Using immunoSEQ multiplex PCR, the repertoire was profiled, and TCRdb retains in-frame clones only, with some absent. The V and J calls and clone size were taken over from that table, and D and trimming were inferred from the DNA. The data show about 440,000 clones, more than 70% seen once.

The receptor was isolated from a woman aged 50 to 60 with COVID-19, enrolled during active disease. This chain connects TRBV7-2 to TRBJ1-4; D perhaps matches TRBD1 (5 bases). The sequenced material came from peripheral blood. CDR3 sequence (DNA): TGTGCCAGCAGTCCCCAGGGTTTTGCTAATGAAAAACTGTTTTTT. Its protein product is CASSPQGFANEKLFF.